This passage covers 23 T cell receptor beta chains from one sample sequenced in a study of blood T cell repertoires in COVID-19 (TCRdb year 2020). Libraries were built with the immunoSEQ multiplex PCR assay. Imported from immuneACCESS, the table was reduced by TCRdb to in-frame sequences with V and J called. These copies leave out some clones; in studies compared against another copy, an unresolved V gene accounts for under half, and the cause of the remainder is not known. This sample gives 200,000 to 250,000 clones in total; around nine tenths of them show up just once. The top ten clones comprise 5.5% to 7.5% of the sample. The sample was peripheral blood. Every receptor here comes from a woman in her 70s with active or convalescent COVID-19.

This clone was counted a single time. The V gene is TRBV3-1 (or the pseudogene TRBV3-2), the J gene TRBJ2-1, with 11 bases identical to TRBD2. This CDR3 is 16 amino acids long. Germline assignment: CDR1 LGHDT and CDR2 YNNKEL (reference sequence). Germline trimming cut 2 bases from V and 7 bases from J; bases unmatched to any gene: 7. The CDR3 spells CASSQFRLAGFNEQFF. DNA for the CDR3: TGTGCCAGCAGCCAATTCCGACTAGCGGGGTTTAATGAGCAGTTCTTC.

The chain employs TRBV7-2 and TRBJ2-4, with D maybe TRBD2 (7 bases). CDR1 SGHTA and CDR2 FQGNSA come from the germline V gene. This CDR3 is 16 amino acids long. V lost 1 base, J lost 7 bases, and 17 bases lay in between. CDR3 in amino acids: CASSLEGWTRGNIQYF. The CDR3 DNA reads TGTGCCAGCAGCTTAGAAGGCTGGACTAGGGGGAACATTCAGTACTTC.

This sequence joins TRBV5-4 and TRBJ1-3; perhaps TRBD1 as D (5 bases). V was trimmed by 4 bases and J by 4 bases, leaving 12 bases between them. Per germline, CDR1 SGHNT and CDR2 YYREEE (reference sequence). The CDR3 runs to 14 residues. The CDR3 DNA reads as TGTGCCAGCAGCGGGGGGTATACAGGAAACACCATATATTTT. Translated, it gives CASSGGYTGNTIYF.

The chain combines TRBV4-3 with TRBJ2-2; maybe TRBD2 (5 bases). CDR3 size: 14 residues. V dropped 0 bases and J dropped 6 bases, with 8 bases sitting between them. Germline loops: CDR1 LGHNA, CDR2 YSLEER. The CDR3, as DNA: TGCGCCAGCAGCCAAGAAGGCGGGTCCGGGGAGCTGTTTTTT. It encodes CASSQEGGSGELFF.

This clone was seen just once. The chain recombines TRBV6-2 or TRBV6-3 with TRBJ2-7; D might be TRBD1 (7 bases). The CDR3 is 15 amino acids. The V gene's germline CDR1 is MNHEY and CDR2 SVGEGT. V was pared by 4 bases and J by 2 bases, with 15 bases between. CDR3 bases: TGTGCCAGCAGTTCAGGGGGGACACAGACCTACGAGCAGTACTTC. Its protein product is CASSSGGTQTYEQYF.

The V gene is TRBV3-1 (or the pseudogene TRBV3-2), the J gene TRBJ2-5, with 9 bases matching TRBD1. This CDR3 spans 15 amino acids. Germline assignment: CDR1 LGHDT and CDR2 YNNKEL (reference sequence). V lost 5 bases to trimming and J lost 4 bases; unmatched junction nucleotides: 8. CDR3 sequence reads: CASSAGTGKRETQYF. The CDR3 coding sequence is TGTGCCAGCAGCGCAGGGACAGGGAAGAGAGAGACCCAGTACTTC.

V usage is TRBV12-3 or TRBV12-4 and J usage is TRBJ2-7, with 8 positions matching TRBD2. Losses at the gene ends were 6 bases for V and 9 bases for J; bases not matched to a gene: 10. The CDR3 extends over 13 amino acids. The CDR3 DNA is TGTGCCAGCAGCCGTAGCGGGACCAATGGGCAGTACTTC. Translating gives CASSRSGTNGQYF.

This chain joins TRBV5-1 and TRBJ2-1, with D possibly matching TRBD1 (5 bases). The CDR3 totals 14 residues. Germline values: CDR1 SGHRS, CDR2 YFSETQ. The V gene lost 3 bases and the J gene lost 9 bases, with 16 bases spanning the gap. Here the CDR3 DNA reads TGCGCCAGCAGCTCCGCAGGGATCCCACCTGAGCAGTTCTTC. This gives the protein CASSSAGIPPEQFF.

CDR3 amino acids: CASSLVLRENTQYF. The CDR3 region has the DNA TGTGCCAGCAGCTTAGTCCTACGGGAAAATACGCAGTATTTT. The V call is TRBV7-8, the J call TRBJ2-3, with a weak D call TRBD2 (5 bases). The CDR3 covers 14 residues. Trimming cost V 1 base and J 7 bases, with 12 bases left between them. From germline, CDR1 is SGHVS and CDR2 FQNEAQ.

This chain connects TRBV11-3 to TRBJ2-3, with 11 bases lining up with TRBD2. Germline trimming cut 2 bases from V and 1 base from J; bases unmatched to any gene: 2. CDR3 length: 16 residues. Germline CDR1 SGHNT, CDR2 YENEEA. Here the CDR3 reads CASSLKLAGGTDTQYF. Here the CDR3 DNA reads TGTGCCAGCAGCTTAAAACTAGCGGGGGGCACAGATACGCAGTATTTT.

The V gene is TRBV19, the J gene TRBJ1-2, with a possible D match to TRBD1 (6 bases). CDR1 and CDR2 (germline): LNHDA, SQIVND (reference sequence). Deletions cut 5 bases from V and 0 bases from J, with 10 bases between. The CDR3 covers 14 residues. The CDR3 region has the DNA TGTGCCAGTAGTGCCGGACAGACTAACTATGGCTACACCTTC. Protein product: CASSAGQTNYGYTF.

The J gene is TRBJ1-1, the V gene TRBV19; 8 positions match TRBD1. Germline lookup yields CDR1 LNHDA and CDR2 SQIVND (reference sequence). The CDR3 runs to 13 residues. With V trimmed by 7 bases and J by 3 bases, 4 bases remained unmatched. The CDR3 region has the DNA TGTGCCAGTAAGCCAGGGGGCTACACTGAAGCTTTCTTT. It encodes CASKPGGYTEAFF.

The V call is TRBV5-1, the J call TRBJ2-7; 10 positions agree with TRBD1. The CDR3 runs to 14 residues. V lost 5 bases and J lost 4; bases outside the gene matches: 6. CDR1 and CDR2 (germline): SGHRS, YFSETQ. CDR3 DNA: TGCGCCAGCAGTTCCGGGACAGGGGAATACGAGCAGTACTTC. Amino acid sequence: CASSSGTGEYEQYF. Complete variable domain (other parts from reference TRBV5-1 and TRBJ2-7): KAGVTQTPRYLIKTRGQQVTLSCSPISGHRSVSWYQQTPGQGLQFLFEYFSETQRNKGNFPGRFSGRQFSNSRSEMNVSTLELGDSALYLCASSSGTGEYEQYFGPGTRLTVT.

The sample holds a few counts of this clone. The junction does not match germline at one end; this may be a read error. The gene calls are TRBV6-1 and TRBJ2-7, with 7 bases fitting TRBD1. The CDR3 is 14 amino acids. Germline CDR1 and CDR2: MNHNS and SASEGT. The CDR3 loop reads CASREDRARDEQYF. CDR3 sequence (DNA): TGTGCCAGCAGGGAAGACAGGGCGAGGGACGAGCAGTACTTC.

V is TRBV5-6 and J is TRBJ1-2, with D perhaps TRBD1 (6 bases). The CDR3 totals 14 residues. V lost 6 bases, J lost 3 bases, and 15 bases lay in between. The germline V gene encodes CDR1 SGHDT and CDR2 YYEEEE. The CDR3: CASIRGNFDYGYTF. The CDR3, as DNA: TGTGCCAGCATTAGGGGGAACTTCGACTATGGCTACACCTTC.

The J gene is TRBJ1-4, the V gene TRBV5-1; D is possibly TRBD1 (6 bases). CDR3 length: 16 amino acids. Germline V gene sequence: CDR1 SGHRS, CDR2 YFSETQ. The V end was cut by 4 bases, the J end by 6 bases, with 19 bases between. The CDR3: CASSLGGARGDEKLFF. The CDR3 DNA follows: TGCGCCAGCAGCCTCGGGGGGGCCCGAGGGGATGAAAAACTGTTTTTT.

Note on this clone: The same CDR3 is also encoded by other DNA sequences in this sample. CDR3 amino acids: CASSSTGGSGNTIYF. The CDR3 nucleotides read TGTGCCAGCAGCTCCACAGGGGGCTCTGGAAACACCATATATTTT. The chain has TRBV7-2 and TRBJ1-3; the match to TRBD1 covers 8 bases. The CDR3 covers 15 residues. With V trimmed by 4 bases and J by 0 bases, 2 bases remained unmatched. Germline V gene sequence: CDR1 SGHTA, CDR2 FQGNSA.

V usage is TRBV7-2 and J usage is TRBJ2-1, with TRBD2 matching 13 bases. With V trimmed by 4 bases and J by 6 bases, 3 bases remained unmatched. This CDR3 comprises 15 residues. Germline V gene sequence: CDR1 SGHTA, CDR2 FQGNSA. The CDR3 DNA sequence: TGTGCCAGCAGCTCGGGGACTAGCGGGGCCAATGAGCAGTTCTTC. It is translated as CASSSGTSGANEQFF.

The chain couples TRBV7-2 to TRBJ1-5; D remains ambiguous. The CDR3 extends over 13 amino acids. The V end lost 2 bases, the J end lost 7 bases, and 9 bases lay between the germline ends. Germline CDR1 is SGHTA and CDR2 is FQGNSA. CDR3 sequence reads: CASSLLEGQPQHF. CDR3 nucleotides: TGTGCCAGCAGCTTATTGGAGGGCCAGCCCCAGCATTTT. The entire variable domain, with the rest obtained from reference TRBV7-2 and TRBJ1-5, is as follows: GAGVSQSPSNKVTEKGKDVELRCDPISGHTALYWYRQSLGQGLEFLIYFQGNSAPDKSGLPSDRFSAERTGGSVSTLTIQRTQQEDSAVYLCASSLLEGQPQHFGDGTRLSIL.

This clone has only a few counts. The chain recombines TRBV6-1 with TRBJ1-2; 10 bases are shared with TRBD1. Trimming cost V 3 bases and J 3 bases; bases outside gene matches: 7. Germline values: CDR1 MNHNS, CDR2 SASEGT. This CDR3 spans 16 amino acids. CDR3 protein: CASSDLRQGAYYGYTF. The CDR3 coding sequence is TGTGCCAGCAGTGACTTACGACAGGGGGCCTACTATGGCTACACCTTC.

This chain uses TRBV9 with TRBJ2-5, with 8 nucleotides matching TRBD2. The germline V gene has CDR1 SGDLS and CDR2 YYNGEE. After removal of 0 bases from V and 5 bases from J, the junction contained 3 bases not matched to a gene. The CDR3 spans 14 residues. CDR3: CASSVGGGRETQYF. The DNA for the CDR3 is TGTGCCAGCAGCGTAGGGGGCGGGAGGGAGACCCAGTACTTC.

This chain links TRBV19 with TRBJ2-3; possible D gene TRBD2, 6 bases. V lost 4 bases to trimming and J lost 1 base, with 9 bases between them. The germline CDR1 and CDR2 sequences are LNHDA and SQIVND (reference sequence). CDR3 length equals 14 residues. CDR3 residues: CASSRPGGTDTQYF. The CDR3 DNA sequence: TGTGCCAGTAGTAGGCCGGGAGGCACAGATACGCAGTATTTT.

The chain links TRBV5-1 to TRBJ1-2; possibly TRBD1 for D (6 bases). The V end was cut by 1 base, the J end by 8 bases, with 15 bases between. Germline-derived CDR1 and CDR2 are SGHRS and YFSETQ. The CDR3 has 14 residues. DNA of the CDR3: TGCGCCAGCAGCTTGAACGGGGGGGCCGGAGGCTACACCTTC. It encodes CASSLNGGAGGYTF. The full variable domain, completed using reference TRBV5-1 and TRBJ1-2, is KAGVTQTPRYLIKTRGQQVTLSCSPISGHRSVSWYQQTPGQGLQFLFEYFSETQRNKGNFPGRFSGRQFSNSRSEMNVSTLELGDSALYLCASSLNGGAGGYTFGSGTRLTVV.